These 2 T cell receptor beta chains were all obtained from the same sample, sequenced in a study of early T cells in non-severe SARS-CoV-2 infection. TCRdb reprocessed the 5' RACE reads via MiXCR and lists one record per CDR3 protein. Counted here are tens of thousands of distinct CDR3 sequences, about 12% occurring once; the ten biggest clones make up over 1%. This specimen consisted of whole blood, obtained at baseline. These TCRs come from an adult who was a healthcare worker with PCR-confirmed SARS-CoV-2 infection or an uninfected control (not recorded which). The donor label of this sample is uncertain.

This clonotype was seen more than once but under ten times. CDR3: CASSPWAGDEAFF. The DNA of the CDR3 is TGTGCCAGCAGCCCCTGGGCCGGGGATGAAGCTTTCTTT. The chain joins TRBV3-1 to TRBJ1-1, with D unresolved. The CDR3 length is 13 residues. Germline assignment: CDR1 LGHDT and CDR2 YNNKEL (reference sequence). V lost 4 bases to trimming and J lost 7 bases, with 13 bases between them.

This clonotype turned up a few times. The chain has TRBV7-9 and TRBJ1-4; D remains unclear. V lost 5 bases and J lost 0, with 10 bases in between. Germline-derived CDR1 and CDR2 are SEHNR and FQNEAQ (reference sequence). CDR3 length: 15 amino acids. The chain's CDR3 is CASSDDGATNEKLFF. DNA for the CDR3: TGTGCCAGCAGCGACGACGGCGCAACTAATGAAAAACTGTTTTTT.